Shown below are 2 T cell receptor beta chains from a single sample sequenced in a study of patients and donors after allogeneic stem cell transplantation. MiXCR was run by TCRdb on the RT-PCR reads, yielding one entry per CDR3 protein. Of some 880,000 distinct CDR3 sequences detected, over 15% appear once; the ten largest clones hold 5.5% to 6.5%. The specimen sequenced was blood, either unsorted or a sorted T cell fraction (not recorded which). The receptors were gathered from a human donor who was either an allogeneic HSCT recipient or a stem cell or donor lymphocyte infusion donor (not recorded which). It is not recorded whose cells these are; they may come from a transplant donor.

This chain connects TRBV7-9 to TRBJ2-3; 12 bases fit TRBD2. V was pared by 5 bases and J by 2 bases, with 5 bases of the junction left unmatched. The CDR3 is 16 residues long. Germline values: CDR1 SEHNR, CDR2 FQNEAQ (reference sequence). CDR3 region: CASSKGLAGFTDTQYF. The CDR3 DNA reads TGTGCCAGCAGCAAGGGACTAGCGGGCTTCACAGATACGCAGTATTTT.

This clonotype has a count of ten or more. The chain employs TRBV2 and TRBJ1-1; D is unclear. CDR3 length equals 13 residues. Germline values: CDR1 SNHLY, CDR2 FYNNEI. The ends were cut back, 4 bases at V and 4 bases at J, with 10 bases in the middle. The CDR3, as DNA: TGTGCCAGCAGTGCATCGTCAGTCACTGAAGCTTTCTTT. This codes for CASSASSVTEAFF.